Following are 17 T cell receptor beta chains from one sample sequenced in a study of CD8 T cells in Susac syndrome. With random hexamers, reverse transcription was performed on roughly 0.5 to 1 ug of RNA. In TCRdb, the immunoSEQ multiplex PCR reads were re-called with MiXCR into one record per CDR3 protein. The data contain roughly 150,000 distinct CDR3 sequences, 90% to 95% of them singletons. What was sequenced was CD4+ T cells from PBMCs. Every receptor here comes from a human donor in good health.

The V call is TRBV12-3 or TRBV12-4, the J call TRBJ2-7; 7 bases are a match to TRBD1. The CDR3 loop spans 13 amino acids. The J segment lost 4 bases and the V segment lost 6 bases, leaving 6 bases of the junction unmatched. CDR3 bases: TGTGCCAGCAGCCGACAGGGAATATACGAGCAGTACTTC. Its protein product is CASSRQGIYEQYF.

This clonotype appeared a single time. The V gene is TRBV7-3, the J gene TRBJ2-2, with D possibly matching TRBD1 (5 bases). V lost 5 bases and J 2 bases, leaving 9 bases between the germline ends. CDR3 size: 14 residues. Germline loops: CDR1 SGHTA, CDR2 FQGTGA. CDR3 in DNA: TGTGCCAGCAGCCCCGGACACAACACCGGGGAGCTGTTTTTT. It encodes CASSPGHNTGELFF.

This chain connects TRBV3-1 to TRBJ1-2; D gene uncertain. Between the trimmed V and J ends, which lost 3 bases and 10 bases, there was a span of 12 bases. CDR1 is LGHDT and CDR2 is YNNKEL in the germline V gene (reference sequence). The CDR3 totals 12 residues. CDR3 sequence reads: CASSQDLGDYTF. CDR3 nucleotides: TGTGCCAGCAGCCAGGACCTAGGAGACTACACCTTC. The whole variable domain, filled in from reference TRBV3-1 and TRBJ1-2, reads DTAVSQTPKYLVTQMGNDKSIKCEQNLGHDTMYWYKQDSKKFLKIMFSYNNKELIINETVPNRFSPKSPDKAHLNLHINSLELGDSAVYFCASSQDLGDYTFGSGTRLTVV.

The chain is built from TRBV18 and TRBJ2-7; D ambiguous. Germline V gene lookup returns CDR1 KGHSH and CDR2 LQKENI. V was pared by 2 bases and J by 2 bases, with 4 bases between. The CDR3 is 12 amino acids. Here the CDR3 reads CASSPGAYEQYF. The DNA of the CDR3 is TGTGCCAGCTCACCAGGGGCCTACGAGCAGTACTTC.

This clonotype occurred once. The rearrangement joins TRBV6-2 or TRBV6-3 to TRBJ2-3; D not resolved. The CDR3 spans 15 residues. CDR1 and CDR2 from the germline V gene are MNHEY and SVGEGT. Trimming took 5 bases from V and 5 from J, leaving 17 bases between them. CDR3 bases: TGTGCCAGCAGTCCTCGCAGCGTACAAATAGATACGCAGTATTTT. Amino acids: CASSPRSVQIDTQYF.

The chain combines TRBV7-2 with TRBJ2-7, with 7 bases identical to TRBD2. Trimming took 8 bases from V and 5 from J; bases not matched to a gene: 12. This CDR3 region has 14 residues. CDR1 is SGHTA, CDR2 FQGNSA, per germline. DNA for the CDR3: TGTGCCAGCGCTCTGCCGGGGGGTGGCCACGAGCAGTACTTC. Its protein is CASALPGGGHEQYF.

This clonotype has just a few counts. This chain connects TRBV12-3 or TRBV12-4 to TRBJ2-7; the D is unclear. The CDR3 has 11 amino acids. V was trimmed by 1 base and J by 9 bases, leaving 7 bases between them. CDR3 amino acids: CASSLGARQYF. As DNA, the CDR3 is TGTGCCAGCAGTTTAGGGGCCAGGCAGTACTTC.

V usage is TRBV27 and J usage is TRBJ2-7; D possibly corresponds to TRBD1 (5 bases). The length of the CDR3 is 15 residues. V was cut by 6 bases and J by 0 bases, with 15 bases left in between. Germline V CDR1 and CDR2: MNHEY, SMNVEV (reference sequence). CDR3 coding DNA: TGTGCCAGCAGGGATGGTCAGGGTAGCTCCTACGAGCAGTACTTC. Protein product: CASRDGQGSSYEQYF.

This chain uses TRBV25-1 with TRBJ2-7; TRBD1 aligns across 7 bases. The CDR3 consists of 13 residues. Per the germline V gene, CDR1 is MGHDK and CDR2 is SYGVNS. V lost 7 bases, J lost 2 bases, and 5 bases stayed unmatched. The CDR3 region has the DNA TGTGCCAGCAACAGGGGATTTCCCTACGAGCAGTACTTC. This sequence encodes CASNRGFPYEQYF.

The rearrangement links TRBV5-1 to TRBJ2-2; no clear D. The V end lost 0 bases, the J end lost 3 bases, and 6 bases lay between the germline ends. The CDR3 contains 14 residues. The germline CDR1 and CDR2 sequences are SGHRS and YFSETQ. CDR3: CASSLAPYTGELFF. CDR3 in DNA: TGCGCCAGCAGCTTGGCTCCGTACACCGGGGAGCTGTTTTTT.

The table lists this clonotype with a count of one. The CDR3 loop reads CASSLQTGVSTEAFF. The CDR3 DNA is TGTGCCAGCAGCTTACAGACAGGGGTTTCGACTGAAGCTTTCTTT. The chain links TRBV7-2 to TRBJ1-1; 8 positions agree with TRBD1. V was pared by 2 bases and J by 5 bases, with 7 bases of the junction left unmatched. The CDR3 runs 15 residues. Germline lookup yields CDR1 SGHTA and CDR2 FQGNSA.

The CDR3 loop reads CSVRTDTGELFF. CDR3 DNA: TGCAGCGTCCGGACAGACACCGGGGAGCTGTTTTTT. The chain links TRBV20-1 to TRBJ2-2, with D maybe TRBD1 (6 bases). This CDR3 is 12 amino acids long. Germline lookup yields CDR1 DFQATT and CDR2 SNEGSKA (reference sequence).

A note on this clonotype: One junction end disagrees with the germline gene, perhaps due to a read error. J is TRBJ1-4 and V is TRBV27; D is perhaps TRBD1 (5 bases). In germline, CDR1 is MNHEY, CDR2 SMNVEV (reference sequence). This CDR3 has 12 amino acids. The CDR3 DNA is TGTGCCAGCAGAAAAGCCGGATCAGGGCGGCTTTTT. It encodes CASRKAGSGRLF.

The chain links TRBV5-6 to TRBJ2-3; TRBD2 might be the D (5 bases). With 4 bases removed from V and 4 bases from J, the gap between germline ends came to 19 bases. The CDR3 has 16 amino acids. The germline V gene has CDR1 SGHDT and CDR2 YYEEEE. As DNA, the CDR3 is TGTGCCAGCAGCCAAAACCCAGCGGACCCCGCAGATACGCAGTATTTT. It specifies CASSQNPADPADTQYF.

The chain uses TRBV19 and TRBJ1-1; D possibly corresponds to TRBD1 (6 bases). V lost 8 bases, J lost 7 bases, and 23 bases lay in between. Germline V gene data show CDR1 as LNHDA and CDR2 as SQIVND (reference sequence). The CDR3 is 15 residues long. The CDR3 DNA reads TGTGCCAGTCGCGAACTTTCGGGGGGCAGGAATGAAGCTTTCTTT. This translates into CASRELSGGRNEAFF.

The J gene is TRBJ2-5, the V gene TRBV3-1; D might be TRBD2 (6 bases). Trimming took 1 base from V and 7 from J, leaving 10 bases between them. This CDR3 is built from 13 residues. CDR1 and CDR2 (germline): LGHDT, YNNKEL (reference sequence). The CDR3 sequence: CASSQGAEGTQYF. DNA of the CDR3: TGTGCCAGCAGCCAAGGGGCGGAGGGGACCCAGTACTTC.

This clonotype was seen a single time. The chain uses TRBV20-1 and TRBJ1-3, with D unresolved. Trimming left V 3 bases short and J 0 bases short, with 9 bases between. The length of the CDR3 is 14 residues. Germline-derived CDR1 and CDR2 are DFQATT and SNEGSKA (reference sequence). The CDR3 spells CSARDRVSGNTIYF. CDR3 sequence (DNA): TGCAGTGCTAGGGATAGAGTCTCTGGAAACACCATATATTTT.